This T cell receptor beta chain is from a study of post-analysis software for immune sequencing data. Study summary: As for disease course, relapsing-remitting, secondary progressive and progressive-relapsing multiple sclerosis were all included.

The CDR3 spans 13 residues. Germline CDR1 and CDR2: MGHRA and YSYEKL. Trimming left V 3 bases short and J 4 bases short, with 10 bases between. Overall study findings and caveats: When the samples were clustered directly with F measure, those that had been prepared in the same batch showed strong co-clustering. The five TRBV segments detected at higher frequency in patients than in controls included TRBV5-6, TRBV5-1 and TRBV20-1. Among multiple sclerosis patients, normalized Chao1 diversity was significantly below that of controls.

This clonotype came up once. Antigen specificity is unknown. Unique molecular identifiers had been added to the TCR beta cDNA libraries. TCRdb reprocessed the PCR reads via MiXCR and lists one record per CDR3 protein. In the table there are about 430,000 distinct CDR3 sequences, approximately 42% of which are singletons. The rearrangement links TRBV4-1 to TRBJ2-7, with D perhaps being TRBD1 or TRBD2 (7 bases each). This TCR derives from a girl aged 2 to 10 with multiple sclerosis. Sequenced sample: blood. The CDR3 protein is CASSHRGGYEQYF. The CDR3 coding sequence is TGCGCCAGCAGCCACAGGGGGGGGTACGAGCAGTACTTC.